Detailed here is one T cell receptor (beta chain). CDR1 is SQVTM, CDR2 ANQGSEA, per germline. The CDR3 spans 14 residues. V dropped 6 bases and J dropped 11; count of bases not matched to a gene: 15. The sample belongs to a study of Graves' ophthalmopathy and Graves' hyperthyroidism. Amplification of the TCR beta CDR3 regions used RNA transcripts (as template). First-round RT-PCR with HTBI primers preceded a second-round multiplex PCR. One entry per CDR3 protein results from TCRdb running MiXCR on the multiplex PCR reads. The sample lists some 250,000 distinct CDR3 sequences; around 45% were seen once.

The sequence was collected from an adult man with Graves' ophthalmopathy. This chain links TRBV29-1 with TRBJ2-5; TRBD2 matches at 10 bases. The specimen sequenced was peripheral blood. The DNA of the CDR3 is TGCAGCGTCAGCTCTAGCGGGGGCACAGATACGCAGTACTTC. Translation gives CSVSSSGGTDTQYF.